These 20 T cell receptor beta chains came from one sample sequenced in a study of blood T cell repertoires in COVID-19. Profiled with immunoSEQ multiplex PCR; TCRdb holds only in-frame clones, not every one. The table records some 270,000 clones, under 95% of them present only once. The specimen was PBMCs or T cells enriched from blood (not recorded which). All receptors derive from a man aged 35-49 years who had been exposed to COVID-19.

This clone was recorded only once. The J gene is TRBJ1-1, the V gene TRBV30; D is ambiguous. Germline V lookup: CDR1 GTSNPN, CDR2 SVGIG (reference sequence). The CDR3 has 13 residues. Trimming left V 6 bases short and J 8 bases short, with 19 bases between. CDR3 nucleotides: TGTGCCTGTACCCCGGACGGGAGGCAAGAAGCTTTCTTT. This sequence encodes CACTPDGRQEAFF.

The chain links TRBV5-4 to TRBJ2-3; 10 nucleotides agree with TRBD2. Germline assignment: CDR1 SGHNT and CDR2 YYREEE (reference sequence). The CDR3 totals 16 residues. The junction had 7 bases not matched to a gene; V was cut back by 0 bases and J by 6 bases. The CDR3 loop reads CASSLVVAGGGDTQYF. CDR3 in DNA: TGTGCCAGCAGCTTGGTGGTAGCGGGAGGAGGGGATACGCAGTATTTT.

The rearrangement uses TRBV5-4 and TRBJ1-6; D gene unclear. The CDR3 sequence is 14 residues long. Between the trimmed V and J ends, which lost 4 bases and 4 bases, there was a span of 9 bases. CDR1 and CDR2 from the germline V gene are SGHNT and YYREEE (reference sequence). CDR3 sequence reads: CASSRPGYNSPLHF. The DNA for the CDR3 is TGTGCCAGCAGCAGGCCGGGTTATAATTCACCCCTCCACTTT.

This clone was recorded once. The chain is built from TRBV19 and TRBJ2-7; TRBD1 aligns across 9 bases. Per germline, CDR1 LNHDA and CDR2 SQIVND (reference sequence). This CDR3 has 13 residues. The ends lost 6 bases at V and 6 bases at J; junction bases unmatched: 6. The CDR3 spells CASRRQGESEQYF. The CDR3 DNA reads as TGTGCCAGTAGAAGACAGGGGGAAAGCGAGCAGTACTTC.

This clone was seen once. The V gene is TRBV27, the J gene TRBJ1-5; unclear D gene. Germline values: CDR1 MNHEY, CDR2 SMNVEV (reference sequence). V was clipped by 7 bases and J by 0 bases, with 19 bases between them. CDR3 length equals 17 residues. The CDR3 region is CASKPFGQVYSNQPQHF. The CDR3 nucleotides read TGTGCCAGCAAGCCATTTGGGCAGGTTTATAGCAATCAGCCCCAGCATTTT.

The genes are TRBV6-5 and TRBJ1-4; TRBD1 matches 10 bases. Germline trimming cut 6 bases from V and 8 bases from J; bases unmatched to any gene: 9. This CDR3 is 15 amino acids long. The V gene's germline CDR1 is MNHEY and CDR2 SVGAGI. CDR3 region: CASRDLGQGKEKLFF. CDR3 in DNA: TGTGCCAGCAGGGACCTGGGACAGGGGAAGGAAAAACTGTTTTTT.

The CDR3 sequence: CASSFRSLTSPSSTDTQYF. As DNA, the CDR3 is TGTGCCAGCAGTTTTCGGTCTTTAACTAGTCCGTCTAGCACAGATACGCAGTATTTT. The J gene is TRBJ2-3, the V gene TRBV27; D is possibly TRBD2 (5 bases). The germline gives CDR1 MNHEY, CDR2 SMNVEV (reference sequence). The CDR3 runs 19 residues. Trimming removed 3 bases from V and 0 bases from J, with 22 bases in between.

The J gene is TRBJ2-1, the V gene TRBV27; possibly TRBD2 for D (6 bases). Germline assignment: CDR1 MNHEY and CDR2 SMNVEV (reference sequence). There are 13 residues in the CDR3. With 8 bases removed from V and 8 bases from J, the gap between germline ends came to 16 bases. CDR3 sequence reads: CASGTTSLHEQFF. CDR3 nucleotides: TGTGCCAGCGGTACGACTAGTCTCCATGAGCAGTTCTTC.

The chain employs TRBV9 and TRBJ2-6; weak D call: TRBD1 (5 bases). The CDR3 spans 15 residues. In germline, CDR1 is SGDLS, CDR2 YYNGEE. V was clipped by 3 bases and J by 0 bases, with 7 bases between them. CDR3 loop: CASSAQGSGANVLTF. Here the CDR3 DNA reads TGTGCCAGCAGCGCTCAGGGCTCTGGGGCCAACGTCCTGACTTTC.

This chain joins TRBV9 and TRBJ1-1; possible D gene TRBD1, 6 bases. V dropped 3 bases and J dropped 7 bases, with 10 bases sitting between them. Germline CDR1 SGDLS, CDR2 YYNGEE. The length of the CDR3 is 12 residues. The CDR3 protein is CASSAQGSEAFF. The DNA of the CDR3 is TGTGCCAGCAGCGCCCAGGGGAGTGAAGCTTTCTTT.

The gene calls are TRBV28 and TRBJ1-5; 7 bases agree with TRBD1. With V trimmed by 3 bases and J by 2 bases, 13 bases remained unmatched. The CDR3 covers 18 residues. Germline V gene lookup returns CDR1 MDHEN and CDR2 SYDVKM. The DNA of the CDR3 is TGTGCCAGCAGTTTCGAGGGGGCTGCGGGTGGTGGCAATCAGCCCCAGCATTTT. It translates to CASSFEGAAGGGNQPQHF.

J is TRBJ2-1 and V is TRBV5-1; 7 bases line up with TRBD1. Germline CDR1 reads SGHRS; CDR2 reads YFSETQ. J was trimmed by 8 bases and V by 1 base; bases with no gene match: 9. The CDR3 extends over 15 amino acids. CDR3 DNA: TGCGCCAGCAGCTTGTATGGGTACAGGGGACATGAGCAGTTCTTC. Translating gives CASSLYGYRGHEQFF.

The chain combines TRBV7-9 with TRBJ2-2; 8 nucleotides align to TRBD2. This CDR3 is 14 amino acids long. The J segment lost 6 bases and the V segment lost 11 bases, leaving 11 bases of the junction unmatched. Germline V CDR1 and CDR2: SEHNR, FQNEAQ (reference sequence). The CDR3 region has the DNA TGTGCCGCCCTTGCGGGAGGCCCTGCCGGGGAGCTGTTTTTT. Its protein product is CAALAGGPAGELFF.

This chain connects TRBV28 to TRBJ1-2, with a possible D match to TRBD1 (6 bases). V lost 5 bases and J lost 0, with 10 bases in between. CDR1 is MDHEN, CDR2 SYDVKM, per germline. The CDR3 runs 14 residues. The CDR3 nucleotides read TGTGCCAGCAGTCCTCGGACAGCTAACTATGGCTACACCTTC. Amino acids: CASSPRTANYGYTF.

This chain connects TRBV19 to TRBJ2-7; D perhaps matches TRBD1 (5 bases). V shed 5 bases and J shed 1 base, with 9 bases lying between them. Germline values: CDR1 LNHDA, CDR2 SQIVND (reference sequence). The CDR3 sequence is 13 residues long. The CDR3 is CASSHQGSYEQYF. The CDR3 nucleotides are TGTGCCAGTAGTCACCAGGGATCCTACGAGCAGTACTTC.

This clone was recorded only once. The chain has TRBV7-3 and TRBJ2-3, with a possible D match to TRBD1 (6 bases). The CDR3 is 13 residues long. The V and J ends lost 1 base and 6 bases respectively, with 8 bases between them. Germline CDR1 and CDR2: SGHTA and FQGTGA. CDR3 loop: CASSLSRGDTQYF. CDR3 DNA sequence: TGTGCCAGCAGCTTAAGCAGGGGTGATACGCAGTATTTT.

V is TRBV19 and J is TRBJ2-7; the D gene is possibly TRBD2 (5 bases). CDR3 length: 14 residues. The germline V gene encodes CDR1 LNHDA and CDR2 SQIVND (reference sequence). Trimming stripped 5 bases from V and 3 bases from J, with 14 bases between. CDR3 protein: CASSDFGIGYEQYF. The DNA of the CDR3 is TGTGCCAGTAGTGATTTCGGGATAGGCTACGAGCAGTACTTC.

The chain carries TRBV5-1 and TRBJ2-1; 7 nucleotides match TRBD2. Germline V gene data show CDR1 as SGHRS and CDR2 as YFSETQ. J was trimmed by 3 bases and V by 2 bases; bases with no gene match: 5. This CDR3 has 15 residues. This CDR3 is CASSFTSALYNEQFF. The CDR3 DNA sequence: TGCGCCAGCAGCTTTACTAGCGCACTCTACAATGAGCAGTTCTTC.

This chain joins TRBV5-1 and TRBJ2-7; D unresolved. The V gene lost 0 bases and the J gene lost 1 base, with 11 bases spanning the gap. The CDR3 runs 15 residues. CDR1 is SGHRS and CDR2 is YFSETQ in the germline V gene. CDR3 sequence reads: CASSLGSELSYEQYF. DNA of the CDR3: TGCGCCAGCAGCTTGGGGAGCGAGCTATCCTACGAGCAGTACTTC.

V is TRBV7-9 and J is TRBJ2-7; TRBD1 is a possible D gene (6 bases). Germline assignment: CDR1 SEHNR and CDR2 FQNEAQ (reference sequence). This CDR3 has 16 amino acids. V was cut by 7 bases and J by 3 bases, with 22 bases left in between. The CDR3 DNA is TGTGCCAGCATCCCGGGACAAGCCCCGGGTCGCTACGAGCAGTACTTC. Encoded protein: CASIPGQAPGRYEQYF.